This T cell receptor (beta chain) was recovered during a study of CD8+ T cells in alopecia areata. Turning to the study itself: The drug, oral tofacitinib, was given to treated patients at 5 to 10 mg twice daily.

RNA was isolated and reverse transcribed to cDNA, the sequencing template. The table came from immunoSEQ multiplex PCR; TCRdb's copy has only in-frame clones and leaves some out. The sample yields about 140,000 clones, 70% to 90% seen once. Sample treatment: oral pan-JAK inhibitor, 5-10 mg twice daily. Those with alopecia areata gave lesional scalp punch biopsies and peripheral blood. Whole-study findings and limits: Many expanded lesional clones persisted in scalp and blood during tofacitinib treatment.

A remark on this clone: No antigen is known for it.

Sample: CD8+ T cells sorted from blood, taken at week 4, from a patient treated with tofacitinib. This TCR was sampled from a human donor with alopecia areata.

CDR3 in amino acids: CASSPYLSTDTQYF. The CDR3 DNA follows: TGTGCCAGCAGTCCTTACCTTTCGACAGATACGCAGTATTTT. V gene TRBV7-9 combines with J gene TRBJ2-3; D gene uncertain. From germline, CDR1 is SEHNR and CDR2 FQNEAQ (reference sequence). The CDR3 extends over 14 amino acids. Trimming pared 6 bases from V and 3 bases from J, leaving 13 bases between. Using reference TRBV7-9 and TRBJ2-3 for the parts outside the CDR3, the full variable domain is DTGVSQNPRHKITKRGQNVTFRCDPISEHNRLYWYRQTLGQGPEFLTYFQNEAQLEKSRLLSDRFSAERPKGSFSTLEIQRTEQGDSAMYLCASSPYLSTDTQYFGPGTRLTVL.